This T cell receptor (beta chain) was captured in a study of T-cell reconstitution after alpha-beta-depleted transplantation in children. Study findings and constraints: Expanded graft clones numbering several hundred reportedly gave rise to alpha-beta T cells about two months after transplant. Newly produced T cells mostly provided counts and TCRbeta diversity after one year, as hyperexpanded clones declined.

Unique molecular identifiers tagged the TCRbeta library. TCRdb recomputed calls from the PCR reads with MiXCR, one row per CDR3 protein. The sample lists 200,000 to 250,000 distinct CDR3 sequences, roughly 7.7% seen once, with 6.3% in the top ten. This clonotype was detected many times. The target antigen is unknown. The germline V gene encodes CDR1 MNHEY and CDR2 SMNVEV (reference sequence). The CDR3 sequence is 15 residues long. The V end was cut by 2 bases, the J end by 3 bases, with 11 bases between. The source is a male patient between 10 and 17 years old who had a stem cell transplant for acute lymphoblastic leukemia, so the T cells may come from the graft donor. Sequenced material: PBMCs, mostly from graft donor cells, taken 180 days after TCRalphabeta/CD19-depleted stem cell transplant. The chain employs TRBV27 and TRBJ2-1; no clear D. CDR3 amino acids: CASSLLRHDYNEQFF. CDR3 in DNA: TGTGCCAGCAGTTTACTCCGACACGACTACAATGAGCAGTTCTTC.